A selection of T cell receptor beta chains follows, all from one sample in a study of T cell repertoires in cytomegalovirus infection. No antigens are known for them. TCRdb redid the calling of the reads with MiXCR, one entry per CDR3 protein. The sample carries hundreds of thousands of distinct CDR3 sequences, about two fifths recorded once. The input for sequencing was cultured PBMCs, taken from culture after CMV antigen stimulation. The receptors were sampled from a human donor in good health (CMV status not recorded). Some clones in this sample may be carry-over from other donors' samples. Both conserved end residues are part of each CDR3. D genes are given only for firm matches. The size entry is marked missing in some rows and otherwise reads once, few, many or a size class.

cdr3_nt	cdr3_aa	j_call	clone_size	d_call	v_call
TGTGCCAGCAGCTCAGGGGGCGGTATCTACAATGAGCAGTTCTTC	CASSSGGGIYNEQFF	TRBJ2-1	few	TRBD1	TRBV7-9
TGTGCCAGCAGCTTCACCCTTGTAGCCAACGTCCTGACTTTC	CASSFTLVANVLTF	TRBJ2-6	NA	NA	TRBV7-2
TGTGCCAGCAGTCGAAAACAGGGGGTCAACATTCAGTACTTC	CASSRKQGVNIQYF	TRBJ2-4	NA	TRBD1	TRBV7-2
TGTGCCAGCAGTGAGACAGGGGAAAACACTGAAGCTTTCTTT	CASSETGENTEAFF	TRBJ1-1	NA	TRBD1	TRBV6-1
TGTGCCAGCAGCTTATTGGGACCGAACACTGAAGCTTTCTTT	CASSLLGPNTEAFF	TRBJ1-1	few	NA	TRBV7-2
TGCAGTGCTAGAGAACAGCCAGGAAACTATGGCTACACCTTC	CSAREQPGNYGYTF	TRBJ1-2	once	NA	TRBV20-1
TGTGCCAGCAGTGAGCTCAACTCTGGGGCCAACGTCCTGACTTTC	CASSELNSGANVLTF	TRBJ2-6	NA	NA	TRBV25-1
TGTGCCAGCAGCTCCGGACAGCACCCTGGGGCCAACGTCCTGACTTTC	CASSSGQHPGANVLTF	TRBJ2-6	few	NA	TRBV7-2
TGTGCCAGCAGCCAACAGGGTCCGAACACTGAAGCTTTCTTT	CASSQQGPNTEAFF	TRBJ1-1	few	NA	TRBV7-2
TGTGCCAGTAGTAAAGGCCCAGGACAGGGGATCGACATGAACACTGAAGCTTTCTTT	CASSKGPGQGIDMNTEAFF	TRBJ1-1	NA	TRBD1	TRBV19
TGTGCCAGCAGCACCTACTACGAGCAGTACTTC	CASSTYYEQYF	TRBJ2-7	few	NA	TRBV7-8
TGTGCCAGCAGCTCCCAGGAGGGCTGGACAGATACGCAGTATTTT	CASSSQEGWTDTQYF	TRBJ2-3	once	NA	TRBV11-2
TGTGCCAGCAGCCTCGGACTAGCGTTTAACACCGGGGAGCTGTTTTTT	CASSLGLAFNTGELFF	TRBJ2-2	NA	TRBD2	TRBV7-8
TGTGCCAGCTCACCTTACCTAGCGGGGGGCGCAGATACGCAGTATTTT	CASSPYLAGGADTQYF	TRBJ2-3	NA	TRBD2	TRBV18
TGTGCCAGCAGCCGCCCGGGCGGGAGGTTCTACAATGAGCAGTTCTTC	CASSRPGGRFYNEQFF	TRBJ2-1	NA	TRBD2	TRBV5-4